The entry that follows covers one TCR beta chain sequence. These data come from a study of blood T cell repertoires in COVID-19. About the study: Whether acute or convalescent, the COVID-19 samples came from the United States, Italy and Spain. PBMCs, B-cell-depleted T cells, or T cells provided the cDNA or gDNA that made up the material.

In the study's own analysis: Quantification of nucleated cells was approximated via reference gene primer amplification. Sequencing was performed with immunoSEQ multiplex PCR; in TCRdb, only in-frame clones are kept and a portion is missing. V and J calls and clone size come straight from that table; D and trimming were deduced from the DNA. The sample has around 57,000 clones, more than 65% seen once; the top ten hold around 5.8%. The source of this sequence is a woman in her 70s with acute or convalescent COVID-19. The material sequenced was peripheral blood.

CDR3 region: CASSHKGEQYF. As DNA, the CDR3 is TGTGCCAGCAGCCACAAGGGGGAGCAGTACTTC. The V gene is TRBV3-1 (or the pseudogene TRBV3-2), the J gene TRBJ2-7, with D perhaps TRBD1 (5 bases). V lost 3 bases and J 7 bases, leaving 7 bases between the germline ends. The germline V gene has CDR1 LGHDT and CDR2 YNNKEL (reference sequence). The CDR3 runs 11 residues.